The entry below describes one T cell receptor (beta chain). This specimen belongs to a study of blood T cell repertoires in COVID-19. Study context: Samples came from the United States, Italy and Spain, spanning acute and convalescent COVID-19. Sources were T cells, B-cell-depleted T cells, or PBMCs; the material itself was cDNA or gDNA.

Germline values: CDR1 SGHKS, CDR2 YYEKEE (reference sequence). This CDR3 spans 15 amino acids. Germline trimming cut 4 bases from V and 1 base from J; bases unmatched to any gene: 5. Original analysis: For nucleated cells, counts were estimated from reference gene primer amplification. TCRdb's table, derived via immunoSEQ multiplex PCR, lists solely in-frame clones and lacks some. V, J and clone size were drawn from that table, and D and trimming were deduced from the DNA. Of more than 80,000 clones listed, 84% are singletons. What was sequenced was peripheral blood. The V call is TRBV5-5, the J call TRBJ1-3; 7 bases align to TRBD1. The TCR sequence derives from a woman in her sixties or seventies with acute or convalescent COVID-19. The CDR3 coding sequence is TGTGCCAGCAGCCCGACAGGGAGTTCTGGAAACACCATATATTTT. Its protein is CASSPTGSSGNTIYF.